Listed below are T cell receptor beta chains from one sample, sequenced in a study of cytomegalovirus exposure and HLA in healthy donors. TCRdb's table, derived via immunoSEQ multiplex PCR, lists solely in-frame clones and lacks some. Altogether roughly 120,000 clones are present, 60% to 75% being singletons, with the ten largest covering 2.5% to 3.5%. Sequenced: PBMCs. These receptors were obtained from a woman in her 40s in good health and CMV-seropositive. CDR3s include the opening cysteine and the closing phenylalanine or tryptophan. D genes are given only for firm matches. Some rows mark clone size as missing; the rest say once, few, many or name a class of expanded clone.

cdr3_nt: TGTGCCAGTAGGAGGACTAGCAGTTACAATGAGCAGTTCTTC
cdr3_aa: CASRRTSSYNEQFF
j_call: TRBJ2-1
clone_size: -
d_call: TRBD2
v_call: TRBV19
cdr3_length: 14

cdr3_nt: TGTGCCAGCAGTTTCCGGGAAATTGAAGCTTTCTTT
cdr3_aa: CASSFREIEAFF
j_call: TRBJ1-1
clone_size: -
d_call: -
v_call: TRBV28
cdr3_length: 12

cdr3_nt: TGCGCCAGCAGCCAAGAGGACAGGGAGGTTTCACCCCTCCACTTT
cdr3_aa: CASSQEDREVSPLHF
j_call: TRBJ1-6
clone_size: -
d_call: TRBD1
v_call: TRBV4-3
cdr3_length: 15

cdr3_nt: TGTGCCTGGAGTGTCCGTTTCGGCAGGGGGCGAGGGATGAACACTGAAGCTTTCTTT
cdr3_aa: CAWSVRFGRGRGMNTEAFF
j_call: TRBJ1-1
clone_size: -
d_call: TRBD1
v_call: TRBV30
cdr3_length: 19

cdr3_nt: TGTGCCAGCCGCGGCTCCGGGACTAATGAGCAGTTCTTC
cdr3_aa: CASRGSGTNEQFF
j_call: TRBJ2-1
clone_size: few
d_call: -
v_call: TRBV6-1
cdr3_length: 13

cdr3_nt: TGTGCCAGCAGCGTGGGCTCGCCTAGCGGGGGACAGTTCTTC
cdr3_aa: CASSVGSPSGGQFF
j_call: TRBJ2-1
clone_size: -
d_call: TRBD2
v_call: TRBV9
cdr3_length: 14

cdr3_nt: TGTGCTAGCAGCTTAGGGCTAGACGATGAGCAGTTCTTC
cdr3_aa: CASSLGLDDEQFF
j_call: TRBJ2-1
clone_size: -
d_call: -
v_call: TRBV7-7
cdr3_length: 13

cdr3_nt: TGTGCCTGGAGCCTACAGGGGAGCTCCTACGAGCAGTACTTC
cdr3_aa: CAWSLQGSSYEQYF
j_call: TRBJ2-7
clone_size: -
d_call: TRBD1
v_call: TRBV30
cdr3_length: 14

cdr3_nt: TGCGCCAGCAGCCTCGGGACAAGTAATAACTATGGCTACACCTTC
cdr3_aa: CASSLGTSNNYGYTF
j_call: TRBJ1-2
clone_size: few
d_call: -
v_call: TRBV4-3
cdr3_length: 15

cdr3_nt: TGTGCCAGCAGCCAAGGGTATAGCGCTGATACGCAGTATTTT
cdr3_aa: CASSQGYSADTQYF
j_call: TRBJ2-3
clone_size: -
d_call: -
v_call: TRBV14
cdr3_length: 14

cdr3_nt: TGTGCCAGCAGAACCATCTTCGGGCCGCTAGCGCCCTACAATGAGCAGTTCTTC
cdr3_aa: CASRTIFGPLAPYNEQFF
j_call: TRBJ2-1
clone_size: few
d_call: -
v_call: TRBV11-2
cdr3_length: 18

cdr3_nt: TGCGCCAGCAGCTTGACGGGACAGGCCGGCTCTGGGGCCAACGTCCTGACTTTC
cdr3_aa: CASSLTGQAGSGANVLTF
j_call: TRBJ2-6
clone_size: -
d_call: TRBD1
v_call: TRBV5-1
cdr3_length: 18

cdr3_nt: TGTGCCAGCAGCTTGGGACAGAATTATCAGCCCCAGCATTTT
cdr3_aa: CASSLGQNYQPQHF
j_call: TRBJ1-5
clone_size: -
d_call: TRBD1
v_call: TRBV6-5
cdr3_length: 14

cdr3_nt: TGTGCCAGCGGGTTCCTGACGGGGGGCTATCGAGAGACCCAGTACTTC
cdr3_aa: CASGFLTGGYRETQYF
j_call: TRBJ2-5
clone_size: -
d_call: -
v_call: TRBV5-6
cdr3_length: 16

cdr3_nt: TGCGCCAGCAGCTTACAGGGATCCTCCACTGAAGCTTTCTTT
cdr3_aa: CASSLQGSSTEAFF
j_call: TRBJ1-1
clone_size: -
d_call: -
v_call: TRBV5-1
cdr3_length: 14

cdr3_nt: TGTGCCAGTAGTATAGTTAGCACTGCGGAGCTGTTTTTT
cdr3_aa: CASSIVSTAELFF
j_call: TRBJ2-2
clone_size: -
d_call: -
v_call: TRBV19
cdr3_length: 13

cdr3_nt: TGTGCCAGTAGTGATACAGGGGGCTGGGGCAATCAGCCCCAGCATTTT
cdr3_aa: CASSDTGGWGNQPQHF
j_call: TRBJ1-5
clone_size: -
d_call: TRBD1
v_call: TRBV19
cdr3_length: 16

cdr3_nt: TGTGCCAGCAGCGACAGGGAAAGCCAGCCCCAGCATTTT
cdr3_aa: CASSDRESQPQHF
j_call: TRBJ1-5
clone_size: -
d_call: TRBD1
v_call: TRBV28
cdr3_length: 13

cdr3_nt: TGTGCCAGCAGTTACTCGGGGGGAGAAAAACTGTTTTTT
cdr3_aa: CASSYSGGEKLFF
j_call: TRBJ1-4
clone_size: once
d_call: -
v_call: TRBV6-6
cdr3_length: 13

cdr3_nt: TGTGCCAGCAGTTGGACTAGCGGAAATGAGCAGTTCTTC
cdr3_aa: CASSWTSGNEQFF
j_call: TRBJ2-1
clone_size: -
d_call: TRBD2
v_call: TRBV27
cdr3_length: 13

cdr3_nt: TGTGCCAGCAGCGGAGCTCGCAATGAGCAGTTCTTC
cdr3_aa: CASSGARNEQFF
j_call: TRBJ2-1
clone_size: -
d_call: -
v_call: TRBV9
cdr3_length: 12

cdr3_nt: TGCGCCAGCAGCTCCAGGGGTCTGATCTACAATGAGCAGTTCTTC
cdr3_aa: CASSSRGLIYNEQFF
j_call: TRBJ2-1
clone_size: -
d_call: -
v_call: TRBV4-1
cdr3_length: 15

cdr3_nt: TGTGCCAGCAGCTTCGCCGGGACAGGGGGCGATGAGCAGTTCTTC
cdr3_aa: CASSFAGTGGDEQFF
j_call: TRBJ2-1
clone_size: -
d_call: TRBD1
v_call: TRBV7-9
cdr3_length: 15

cdr3_nt: TGTGCCAGCAGTGAATCCGGTTACGAGCAGTACTTC
cdr3_aa: CASSESGYEQYF
j_call: TRBJ2-7
clone_size: -
d_call: -
v_call: TRBV25-1
cdr3_length: 12

cdr3_nt: TGTGCCAGCAGCTTTCGTAGCTTAGAGACCCAGTACTTC
cdr3_aa: CASSFRSLETQYF
j_call: TRBJ2-5
clone_size: once
d_call: -
v_call: TRBV5-6
cdr3_length: 13

cdr3_nt: TGTGCCAGCTGCCCGAGCGGGAGTCATTACGAGCAGTACTTC
cdr3_aa: CASCPSGSHYEQYF
j_call: TRBJ2-7
clone_size: -
d_call: TRBD2
v_call: TRBV27
cdr3_length: 14

cdr3_nt: TGTGCCTGGACCCGGGCTGCGGGGCCCTACGAGCAGTACTTC
cdr3_aa: CAWTRAAGPYEQYF
j_call: TRBJ2-7
clone_size: -
d_call: -
v_call: TRBV30
cdr3_length: 14

cdr3_nt: TGCGCCAGCAGCCCTAAGGACAGGACCCCCAACTACGAGCAGTACTTC
cdr3_aa: CASSPKDRTPNYEQYF
j_call: TRBJ2-7
clone_size: -
d_call: TRBD1
v_call: TRBV4-3
cdr3_length: 16

cdr3_nt: TGTGCCAGCAGTAATACAGAGTACAATGAGCAGTTCTTC
cdr3_aa: CASSNTEYNEQFF
j_call: TRBJ2-1
clone_size: -
d_call: -
v_call: TRBV7-3
cdr3_length: 13

cdr3_nt: TGCGCCAGCAGGTTGGACAGATTGGATTCACCCCTCCACTTT
cdr3_aa: CASRLDRLDSPLHF
j_call: TRBJ1-6
clone_size: -
d_call: -
v_call: TRBV4-3
cdr3_length: 14

cdr3_nt: TGTGCCTGGAGTGTAAGCGGACTCACAGATACGCAGTATTTT
cdr3_aa: CAWSVSGLTDTQYF
j_call: TRBJ2-3
clone_size: few
d_call: -
v_call: TRBV30
cdr3_length: 14

cdr3_nt: TGTGCCAGCAGTGGTGCGGGAAGCACAGATACGCAGTATTTT
cdr3_aa: CASSGAGSTDTQYF
j_call: TRBJ2-3
clone_size: few
d_call: -
v_call: TRBV2
cdr3_length: 14

cdr3_nt: TGTGCCAGCAGCACAACAGGGGGGAGACTGGGCTCTGGGGCCAACGTCCTGACTTTC
cdr3_aa: CASSTTGGRLGSGANVLTF
j_call: TRBJ2-6
clone_size: -
d_call: TRBD1
v_call: TRBV9
cdr3_length: 19

cdr3_nt: TGTGCCAGCAGCGCCATGGCAGCGGGAGCATCCACCGGGGAGCTGTTTTTT
cdr3_aa: CASSAMAAGASTGELFF
j_call: TRBJ2-2
clone_size: -
d_call: TRBD2
v_call: TRBV7-3
cdr3_length: 17

cdr3_nt: TGCGCCAGCAGCCTAGCGGGAGGTGACACCGGGGAGCTGTTTTTT
cdr3_aa: CASSLAGGDTGELFF
j_call: TRBJ2-2
clone_size: -
d_call: TRBD2
v_call: TRBV5-1
cdr3_length: 15

cdr3_nt: TGCGCCAGCAGCCAAGTTCCGGGACAGGGGGCGCTTGAGGAGACCCAGTACTTC
cdr3_aa: CASSQVPGQGALEETQYF
j_call: TRBJ2-5
clone_size: few
d_call: TRBD1
v_call: TRBV4-1
cdr3_length: 18

cdr3_nt: TGTGCCAGCAGCCCCAACAGGGGGAGCAATCAGCCCCAGCATTTT
cdr3_aa: CASSPNRGSNQPQHF
j_call: TRBJ1-5
clone_size: -
d_call: TRBD1
v_call: TRBV7-8
cdr3_length: 15

cdr3_nt: TGTGCCATTCAACCCGACAGGTCCTCTGGGGCCAACGTCCTGACTTTC
cdr3_aa: CAIQPDRSSGANVLTF
j_call: TRBJ2-6
clone_size: -
d_call: -
v_call: TRBV15
cdr3_length: 16

cdr3_nt: TGTGCCAGCTCACCACCGGCGGACTCCTACGAGCAGTACTTC
cdr3_aa: CASSPPADSYEQYF
j_call: TRBJ2-7
clone_size: -
d_call: -
v_call: TRBV18
cdr3_length: 14

cdr3_nt: TGTGCCAGCAGTGGTTCAGGGAACACTGAAGCTTTCTTT
cdr3_aa: CASSGSGNTEAFF
j_call: TRBJ1-1
clone_size: -
d_call: -
v_call: TRBV2
cdr3_length: 13

cdr3_nt: TGTGCTAGCAGTCAGGACAGGCAATCCTACAATGAGCAGTTCTTC
cdr3_aa: CASSQDRQSYNEQFF
j_call: TRBJ2-1
clone_size: few
d_call: TRBD1
v_call: TRBV7-7
cdr3_length: 15

cdr3_nt: TGTGCCAGCAGCCTGACAGGGTCCTATGGCTACACCTTC
cdr3_aa: CASSLTGSYGYTF
j_call: TRBJ1-2
clone_size: -
d_call: TRBD1
v_call: TRBV27
cdr3_length: 13

cdr3_nt: TGTGCCAGCAGCCCCGGACAGGTCTACGAGCAGTACTTC
cdr3_aa: CASSPGQVYEQYF
j_call: TRBJ2-7
clone_size: -
d_call: TRBD1
v_call: TRBV7-3
cdr3_length: 13

cdr3_nt: TGTGCCAGCGGTGCGGACAGGGGCACCTACGAGCAGTACTTC
cdr3_aa: CASGADRGTYEQYF
j_call: TRBJ2-7
clone_size: -
d_call: TRBD1
v_call: TRBV9
cdr3_length: 14

cdr3_nt: TGTGCCTGGAGTGTACTTGCGGTAAACACAGATACGCAGTATTTT
cdr3_aa: CAWSVLAVNTDTQYF
j_call: TRBJ2-3
clone_size: -
d_call: -
v_call: TRBV30
cdr3_length: 15

cdr3_nt: TGTGCCTGGAGTACGGCAGAGCGCTATGGCTACACCTTC
cdr3_aa: CAWSTAERYGYTF
j_call: TRBJ1-2
clone_size: -
d_call: -
v_call: TRBV30
cdr3_length: 13

cdr3_nt: TGCGCCAGCAGCCAAGAGCGGCGGACTGAGCAGTACTTC
cdr3_aa: CASSQERRTEQYF
j_call: TRBJ2-7
clone_size: -
d_call: -
v_call: TRBV4-3
cdr3_length: 13

cdr3_nt: TGTGCCAGCGGGGCCTTCCGGGGCAATCAGCCCCAGCATTTT
cdr3_aa: CASGAFRGNQPQHF
j_call: TRBJ1-5
clone_size: -
d_call: -
v_call: TRBV6-6
cdr3_length: 14

cdr3_nt: TGTGCCAGCAGACCTAGCGGTACCTACGAGCAGTACTTC
cdr3_aa: CASRPSGTYEQYF
j_call: TRBJ2-7
clone_size: -
d_call: TRBD2
v_call: TRBV27
cdr3_length: 13

cdr3_nt: TGCGCCAGCAGCCAAGAACTAGCGGGATGGGGAGGGTACAATGAGCAGTTCTTC
cdr3_aa: CASSQELAGWGGYNEQFF
j_call: TRBJ2-1
clone_size: -
d_call: TRBD2
v_call: TRBV4-3
cdr3_length: 18

cdr3_nt: TGCGCCAGCAGCTTGGGTCAGACGGGGGCTAACTATGGCTACACCTTC
cdr3_aa: CASSLGQTGANYGYTF
j_call: TRBJ1-2
clone_size: -
d_call: -
v_call: TRBV5-1
cdr3_length: 16

cdr3_nt: TGTGCCAGCAGCTTCCTCTCCTACGAGCAGTACTTC
cdr3_aa: CASSFLSYEQYF
j_call: TRBJ2-7
clone_size: few
d_call: -
v_call: TRBV7-9
cdr3_length: 12

cdr3_nt: TGTGCCATCAGTGAGTCGTCGGGTCCCTACGAGCAGTACTTC
cdr3_aa: CAISESSGPYEQYF
j_call: TRBJ2-7
clone_size: -
d_call: -
v_call: TRBV10-3
cdr3_length: 14

cdr3_nt: TGCGCCAGCAGCTTGGGACTAGCGGTCCAAGAGACCCAGTACTTC
cdr3_aa: CASSLGLAVQETQYF
j_call: TRBJ2-5
clone_size: -
d_call: TRBD2
v_call: TRBV5-1
cdr3_length: 15

cdr3_nt: TGTGCCAGCAGCATTCGGGGTGGTCAGCCCCAGCATTTT
cdr3_aa: CASSIRGGQPQHF
j_call: TRBJ1-5
clone_size: once
d_call: -
v_call: TRBV5-8
cdr3_length: 13

cdr3_nt: TGTGCCAGCAGTGAGGGCGTTACCTACGAGCAGTACTTC
cdr3_aa: CASSEGVTYEQYF
j_call: TRBJ2-7
clone_size: -
d_call: -
v_call: TRBV6-1
cdr3_length: 13

cdr3_nt: TGTGCCAGCAGCGTAGCTGAGGGCGCTGAAGCTTTCTTT
cdr3_aa: CASSVAEGAEAFF
j_call: TRBJ1-1
clone_size: few
d_call: -
v_call: TRBV9
cdr3_length: 13

cdr3_nt: TGTGCCAGCGCTCGGGACAGTTATGGCTACACCTTC
cdr3_aa: CASARDSYGYTF
j_call: TRBJ1-2
clone_size: -
d_call: TRBD1
v_call: TRBV6-6
cdr3_length: 12

cdr3_nt: TGTGCCAGCAGTGAGGTAGGGGGAGAGACCCAGTACTTC
cdr3_aa: CASSEVGGETQYF
j_call: TRBJ2-5
clone_size: -
d_call: -
v_call: TRBV2
cdr3_length: 13